Each of the 5 T cell receptor beta chains below was sequenced from the same sample in a study of blood T cell repertoires in COVID-19. Generated by immunoSEQ multiplex PCR, the TCRdb table keeps only in-frame clones and is missing some. The data contain under 250,000 clones, about nine tenths of them singletons. The sequencing input was peripheral blood. All receptors come from a woman aged 55-69 years who had recovered from COVID-19.

The V call is TRBV28, the J call TRBJ2-7, with D perhaps TRBD1 (6 bases). Trimming removed 5 bases at V and 5 bases at J, with 16 bases between. Germline lookup yields CDR1 MDHEN and CDR2 SYDVKM. This CDR3 region has 14 residues. In DNA form, the CDR3 reads TGTGCCAGCAGTGCCCCGTCAGGGGTGGACGAGCAGTACTTC. Translated, it gives CASSAPSGVDEQYF.

The chain has TRBV4-2 and TRBJ2-1; the D gene is possibly TRBD2 (5 bases). The CDR3 is 18 amino acids. Germline V CDR1 and CDR2: LGHNA, YNFKEQ. Trimming left V 1 base short and J 6 bases short, with 22 bases between. The CDR3 loop reads CASSQVPSGRGGSNEQFF. The CDR3 nucleotides are TGTGCCAGCAGCCAAGTGCCGTCGGGCCGAGGAGGAAGCAATGAGCAGTTCTTC.

This clone was observed a handful of times. The J gene is TRBJ2-5, the V gene TRBV25-1, with 8 bases lining up with TRBD1. Germline lookup yields CDR1 MGHDK and CDR2 SYGVNS. V shed 3 bases and J 5 bases; nucleotides not matched to a gene: 5. The CDR3 runs 14 residues. CDR3: CASSDSGGWETQYF. The CDR3 DNA reads TGTGCCAGCAGTGATTCAGGGGGCTGGGAGACCCAGTACTTC.

The chain combines TRBV7-2 with TRBJ2-1; 12 bases agree with TRBD2. The CDR3 has 16 residues. Germline loops: CDR1 SGHTA, CDR2 FQGNSA. J was trimmed by 5 bases and V by 1 base; bases with no gene match: 3. CDR3 in amino acids: CASSLVPSGGDNEQFF. CDR3 in DNA: TGTGCCAGCAGCTTAGTTCCTAGCGGGGGGGACAATGAGCAGTTCTTC.

V usage is TRBV11-2 and J usage is TRBJ2-2; the D gene is possibly TRBD2 (6 bases). CDR1 SGHAT and CDR2 FQNNGV come from the germline V gene. V was cut by 6 bases and J by 6 bases, with 11 bases left in between. The CDR3 length is 13 residues. In DNA form, the CDR3 reads TGTGCCAGCAGGGGGGGAGGAGCCGGGGAGCTGTTTTTT. Its protein product is CASRGGGAGELFF.